This T cell receptor (beta chain) is from a study of cytomegalovirus exposure and HLA in healthy donors. On the study more broadly: HLA-typed donors were the source of some 80 million unique TCRs, which an early data release held.

The PCR had 60 Vbeta and 13 Jbeta primers. Profiling relied on immunoSEQ multiplex PCR, and the TCRdb table lists in-frame clones only, not all of them. This table has approximately 300,000 clones, approximately 85% appearing once. Germline V gene sequence: CDR1 MNHEY, CDR2 SMNVEV (reference sequence). There are 14 residues in the CDR3. The J segment lost 0 bases and the V segment lost 6 bases, leaving 4 bases of the junction unmatched. The clonotype originates from a woman between 40 and 50 years old in good health and CMV-seropositive. The chain uses TRBV27 and TRBJ2-7, with 8 bases aligning to TRBD1. Sequencing was carried out using PBMCs. The chain's CDR3 is CASSTGTGSYEQYF. CDR3 nucleotides: TGTGCCAGCAGCACCGGGACAGGCTCCTACGAGCAGTACTTC.